This TCR beta chain is from a study of cytotoxic CD8 clonotypes in ibrutinib-treated CLL. Study-level information: Mean per-sample yields comprised around 260,000 productive templates and 85,000 to 95,000 productive rearrangements. Findings and caveats of the study: At the start, clonality exceeded age-matched healthy donors and followed circulating CD8+ T-cell counts.

Clones were sequenced by immunoSEQ multiplex PCR, and TCRdb holds only the in-frame ones, with some missing. Of almost 45,000 clones listed, over 60% are singletons. Germline lookup yields CDR1 SNHLY and CDR2 FYNNEI. The CDR3 is made up of 15 amino acids. The V and J ends lost 6 bases and 0 bases respectively, with 11 bases between them. This clone has more than one count but fewer than ten. The antigen is undetermined. The clonotype was recovered from a human donor with chronic lymphocytic leukemia. This material consisted of PBMCs, taken after 12 months of ibrutinib treatment. The chain links TRBV2 to TRBJ2-2, with D unresolved. This chain's CDR3 is CASRKDVTNTGELFF. CDR3 DNA sequence: TGTGCCAGCAGGAAGGACGTAACGAACACCGGGGAGCTGTTTTTT.